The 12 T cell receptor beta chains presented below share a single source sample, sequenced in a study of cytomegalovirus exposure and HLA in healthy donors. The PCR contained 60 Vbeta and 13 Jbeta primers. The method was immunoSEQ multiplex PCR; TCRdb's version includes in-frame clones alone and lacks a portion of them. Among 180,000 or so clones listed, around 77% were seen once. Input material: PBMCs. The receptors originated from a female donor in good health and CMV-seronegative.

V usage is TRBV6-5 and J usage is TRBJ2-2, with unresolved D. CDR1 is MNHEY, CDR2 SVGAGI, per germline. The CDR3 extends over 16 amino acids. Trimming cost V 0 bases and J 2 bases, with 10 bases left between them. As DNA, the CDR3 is TGTGCCAGCAGTTACTCGAGTGGGCTCAACACCGGGGAGCTGTTTTTT. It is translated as CASSYSSGLNTGELFF.

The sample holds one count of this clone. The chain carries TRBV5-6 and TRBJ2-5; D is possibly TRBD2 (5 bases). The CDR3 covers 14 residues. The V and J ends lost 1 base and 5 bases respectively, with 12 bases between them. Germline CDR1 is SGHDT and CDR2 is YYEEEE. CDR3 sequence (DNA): TGTGCCAGCAGCTTGTCTGGACTCGGGGAGACCCAGTACTTC. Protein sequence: CASSLSGLGETQYF.

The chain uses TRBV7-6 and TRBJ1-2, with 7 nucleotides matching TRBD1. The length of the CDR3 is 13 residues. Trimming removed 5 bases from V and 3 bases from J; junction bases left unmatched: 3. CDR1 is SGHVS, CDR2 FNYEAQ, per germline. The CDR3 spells CASSRDRDYGYTF. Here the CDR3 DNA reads TGTGCCAGCAGCCGAGACAGGGACTATGGCTACACCTTC.

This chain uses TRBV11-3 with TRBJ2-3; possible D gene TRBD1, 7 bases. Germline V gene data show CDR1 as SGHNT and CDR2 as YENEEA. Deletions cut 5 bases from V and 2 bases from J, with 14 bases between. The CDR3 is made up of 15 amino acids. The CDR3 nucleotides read TGTGCCAGCAGCCAGGGGGGAACCTACACAGATACGCAGTATTTT. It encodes CASSQGGTYTDTQYF.

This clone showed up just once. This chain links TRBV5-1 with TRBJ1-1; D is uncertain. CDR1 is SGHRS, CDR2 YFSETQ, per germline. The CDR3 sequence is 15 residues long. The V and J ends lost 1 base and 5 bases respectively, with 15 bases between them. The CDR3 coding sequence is TGCGCCAGCAGCTTGAGTGGCGGTGCAGTAACTGAAGCTTTCTTT. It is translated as CASSLSGGAVTEAFF.

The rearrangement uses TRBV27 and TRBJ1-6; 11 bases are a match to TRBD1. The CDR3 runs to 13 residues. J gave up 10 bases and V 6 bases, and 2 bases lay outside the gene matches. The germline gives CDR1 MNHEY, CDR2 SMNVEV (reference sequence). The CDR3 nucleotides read TGTGCCAGCAGGGACAGGGGGCGGTCACCCCTCCACTTT. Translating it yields CASRDRGRSPLHF.

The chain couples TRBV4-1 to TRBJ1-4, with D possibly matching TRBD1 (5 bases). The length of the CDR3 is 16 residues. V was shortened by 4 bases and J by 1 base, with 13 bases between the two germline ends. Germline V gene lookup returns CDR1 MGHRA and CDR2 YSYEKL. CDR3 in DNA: TGCGCCAGCAGCCGGAAAGGGGCGGAAACTAATGAAAAACTGTTTTTT. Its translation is CASSRKGAETNEKLFF.

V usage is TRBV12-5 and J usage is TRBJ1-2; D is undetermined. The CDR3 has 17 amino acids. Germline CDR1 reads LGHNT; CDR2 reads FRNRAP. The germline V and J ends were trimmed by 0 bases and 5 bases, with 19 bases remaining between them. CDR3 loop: CASGLVRRAPQKYGYTF. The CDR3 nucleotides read TGTGCTAGTGGTTTGGTAAGGAGGGCGCCCCAAAAATATGGCTACACCTTC.

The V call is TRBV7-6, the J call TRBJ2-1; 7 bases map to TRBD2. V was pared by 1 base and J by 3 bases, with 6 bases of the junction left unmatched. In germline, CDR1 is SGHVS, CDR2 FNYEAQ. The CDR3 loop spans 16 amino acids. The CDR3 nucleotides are TGTGCCAGCAGCTTAGGTCACGCTAGCGGCTACAATGAGCAGTTCTTC. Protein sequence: CASSLGHASGYNEQFF.

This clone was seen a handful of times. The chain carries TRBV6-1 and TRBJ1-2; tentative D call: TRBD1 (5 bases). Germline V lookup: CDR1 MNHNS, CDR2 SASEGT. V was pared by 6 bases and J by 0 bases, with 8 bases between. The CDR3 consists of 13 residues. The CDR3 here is CASRLTANYGYTF. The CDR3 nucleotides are TGTGCCAGCAGACTGACAGCTAACTATGGCTACACCTTC.

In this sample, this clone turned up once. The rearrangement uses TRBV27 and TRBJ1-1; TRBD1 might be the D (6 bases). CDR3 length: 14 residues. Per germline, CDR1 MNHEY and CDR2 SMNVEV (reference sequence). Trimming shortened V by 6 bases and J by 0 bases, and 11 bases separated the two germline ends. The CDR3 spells CASRTGLMNTEAFF. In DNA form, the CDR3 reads TGTGCCAGCAGGACAGGCCTTATGAACACTGAAGCTTTCTTT.

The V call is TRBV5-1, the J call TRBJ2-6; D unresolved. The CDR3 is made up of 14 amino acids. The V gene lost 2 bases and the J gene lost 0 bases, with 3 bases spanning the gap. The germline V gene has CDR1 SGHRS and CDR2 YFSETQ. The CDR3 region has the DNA TGCGCCAGCAGCTTCCTCTCTGGGGCCAACGTCCTGACTTTC. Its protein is CASSFLSGANVLTF.